The present T cell receptor beta chain was sequenced within a study of PD-L1 blockade in urothelial cancer. Study-wide background: Patients with male sex and bladder-origin urothelial cancer accounted for about 85% of the 29 enrolled. Patients' prior chemotherapy regimens numbered 0 to 3. Study-wide findings and caveats: Sub-median blood TCR clonality before treatment predicted longer survival. Expansion of tumor-associated blood clones at 3 weeks was greater in durable-benefit patients.

Produced via immunoSEQ multiplex PCR; TCRdb's table is partial and in-frame only. The sample records roughly 30,000 clones, approximately 86% being singletons. The CDR3 consists of 14 residues. Germline assignment: CDR1 MGHDK and CDR2 SYGVNS. The V gene end was trimmed by 3 bases and the J gene end by 12 bases; junction bases not matched to a gene: 11. Notes on this clone: What it binds is unknown.

The receptor comes from a man in his forties or fifties with urothelial cancer. J is TRBJ2-7 and V is TRBV25-1; TRBD2 matches at 10 bases. Sequencing used PBMCs, obtained around atezolizumab (anti-PD-L1) treatment. The CDR3 DNA reads TGTGCCAGCAGTGATGCCGGGACTAGCGTCAGCGCGTACTTC. It encodes CASSDAGTSVSAYF.